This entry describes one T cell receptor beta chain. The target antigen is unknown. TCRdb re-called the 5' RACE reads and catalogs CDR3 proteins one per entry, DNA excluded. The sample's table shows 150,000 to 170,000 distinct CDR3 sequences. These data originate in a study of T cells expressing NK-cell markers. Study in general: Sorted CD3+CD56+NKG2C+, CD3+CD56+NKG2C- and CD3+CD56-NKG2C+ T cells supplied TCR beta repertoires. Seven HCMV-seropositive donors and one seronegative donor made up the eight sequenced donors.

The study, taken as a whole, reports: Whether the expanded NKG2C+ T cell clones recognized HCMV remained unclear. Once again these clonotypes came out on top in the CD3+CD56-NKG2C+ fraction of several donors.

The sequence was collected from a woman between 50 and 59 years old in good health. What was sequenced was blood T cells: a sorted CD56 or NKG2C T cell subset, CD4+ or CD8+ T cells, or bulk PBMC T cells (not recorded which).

CDR3 sequence reads: CASSPPLADLFTQYF. V gene TRBV27 combines with J gene TRBJ2-3; TCRdb's assignment of TRBD2 cannot be checked, as there is no DNA. Germline V gene sequence: CDR1 MNHEY, CDR2 SMNVEV (reference sequence). This CDR3 is built from 15 residues.